One sample yielded the 32 T cell receptor beta chains listed below, sequenced in a study of ipilimumab plus nivolumab after autologous stem cell transplantation. Assay: immunoSEQ multiplex PCR; the TCRdb copy retains only in-frame clones and omits some. The sample includes about 83,000 clones, more than 80% seen only once; the top ten take around 2%. This specimen was PBMCs, taken in a trial of ipilimumab plus nivolumab as post-transplant consolidation. These receptors were taken from a male donor with diffuse large B-cell lymphoma.

The V gene is TRBV29-1, the J gene TRBJ1-1; unclear D gene. CDR1 SQVTM and CDR2 ANQGSEA come from the germline V gene. V dropped 4 bases and J dropped 1 base, with 7 bases sitting between them. The CDR3 is 12 residues long. The CDR3 DNA sequence: TGCAGCGTTGGCTCCAGGAACACTGAAGCTTTCTTT. Its translation is CSVGSRNTEAFF.

The chain recombines TRBV7-2 with TRBJ1-2, with 12 bases lining up with TRBD1. Germline CDR1 SGHTA, CDR2 FQGNSA. The ends lost 4 bases at V and 8 bases at J; junction bases unmatched: 5. This CDR3 spans 14 amino acids. For the CDR3, the DNA is TGTGCCAGCAGCTGGGGACAGGGGGCGAGAGGCTACACCTTC. Its translation is CASSWGQGARGYTF.

The rearrangement joins TRBV6-6 to TRBJ1-5; a possible D gene is TRBD1 (5 bases). The V end lost 6 bases, the J end lost 4 bases, and 10 bases lay between the germline ends. Germline CDR1 reads MNHNY; CDR2 reads SVGAGI (reference sequence). This CDR3 contains 13 residues. CDR3 region: CASSGTANQPQHF. CDR3 in DNA: TGTGCCAGCAGCGGGACCGCGAATCAGCCCCAGCATTTT.

This clone was seen more than once but under ten times. The chain carries TRBV10-2 and TRBJ2-7; TRBD1 aligns across 8 bases. The CDR3 has 15 residues. With 6 bases clipped from V and 0 bases from J, the junction kept 7 bases outside the gene matches. The germline gives CDR1 WSHSY, CDR2 SAAADI. CDR3 protein: CASREGQALSYEQYF. The CDR3 nucleotides read TGCGCCAGCAGAGAGGGACAGGCACTCTCCTACGAGCAGTACTTC.

The J gene is TRBJ2-5, the V gene TRBV20-1; no clear D gene. V was cut by 0 bases and J by 5 bases, with 4 bases left in between. The CDR3 spans 11 residues. Germline V gene data show CDR1 as DFQATT and CDR2 as SNEGSKA (reference sequence). This CDR3 reads CSARDQETQYF. As DNA, the CDR3 is TGCAGTGCTAGAGATCAGGAGACCCAGTACTTC.

This chain's CDR3 is CASSRGGEPLGEQYF. Here the CDR3 DNA reads TGTGCCAGCAGCCGGGGGGGGGAGCCCCTGGGTGAGCAGTACTTC. This sequence joins TRBV6-5 and TRBJ2-7, with TRBD2 matching 8 bases. The CDR3 spans 15 residues. V lost 6 bases and J lost 7; bases outside the gene matches: 14. The germline V gene encodes CDR1 MNHEY and CDR2 SVGAGI.

The V and J genes are TRBV12-5 and TRBJ2-1, with 8 nucleotides matching TRBD2. The CDR3 extends over 16 amino acids. Per the germline V gene, CDR1 is LGHNT and CDR2 is FRNRAP. V shed 5 bases, J shed 4 bases, and the junction held 10 bases outside the gene matches. CDR3 protein: CASGRPGTSGYNEQFF. Written as DNA, the CDR3 is TGTGCTAGTGGTCGTCCCGGGACTAGTGGGTACAATGAGCAGTTCTTC.

The rearrangement uses TRBV5-1 and TRBJ1-5; D is possibly TRBD1 (6 bases). The CDR3 has 14 amino acids. From germline, CDR1 is SGHRS and CDR2 YFSETQ. Trimming left V 4 bases short and J 2 bases short, with 10 bases between. Here the CDR3 DNA reads TGCGCCAGCAGCGATTCAGGGGGCAATCAGCCCCAGCATTTT. Translating gives CASSDSGGNQPQHF.

This chain connects TRBV30 to TRBJ2-3; TRBD2 aligns across 12 bases. V was clipped by 3 bases and J by 5 bases; unmatched bases: 0. The length of the CDR3 is 13 residues. Germline CDR1 and CDR2: GTSNPN and SVGIG (reference sequence). The CDR3 reads CAWRLAGGDTQYF. The CDR3 DNA reads as TGTGCCTGGAGACTAGCGGGGGGAGATACGCAGTATTTT.

The chain couples TRBV4-2 to TRBJ2-2; D remains ambiguous. Germline V gene sequence: CDR1 LGHNA, CDR2 YNFKEQ. The CDR3 runs to 13 residues. V lost 5 bases to trimming and J lost 7 bases, with 11 bases between them. The CDR3 nucleotides are TGTGCCAGCAGCTATCTTCCAGGCGGGGAGCTGTTTTTT. This gives the protein CASSYLPGGELFF.

The chain links TRBV11-2 to TRBJ1-1; perhaps TRBD1 as D (5 bases). The ends were cut back, 1 base at V and 5 bases at J, with 8 bases in the middle. Looked up from germline, CDR1 is SGHAT and CDR2 is FQNNGV. CDR3 length equals 13 residues. CDR3 in amino acids: CASSLAWGTEAFF. CDR3 bases: TGTGCCAGCAGCTTAGCCTGGGGGACTGAAGCTTTCTTT.

The CDR3 coding sequence is TGTGCCAGCAGCTGGAGGCAGGCGCGAGCTCAAGAGACCCAGTACTTC. This gives the protein CASSWRQARAQETQYF. J is TRBJ2-5 and V is TRBV11-1; possibly TRBD2 for D (5 bases). Germline-derived CDR1 and CDR2 are SGHAT and FQDESV (reference sequence). CDR3 length: 16 residues. With 4 bases removed from V and 2 bases from J, the gap between germline ends came to 17 bases.

V gene TRBV5-1 combines with J gene TRBJ2-1; 7 nucleotides align to TRBD1. From germline, CDR1 is SGHRS and CDR2 YFSETQ. Trimming at V came to 2 bases and at J to 5 bases, leaving 7 bases not matched to a gene. The CDR3 runs to 15 residues. In DNA, the CDR3 is TGCGCCAGCAGCTTACTCCTGACAGGGAACAATGAGCAGTTCTTC. This sequence encodes CASSLLLTGNNEQFF.

The rearrangement links TRBV27 to TRBJ1-6, with a tentative D call TRBD1 (5 bases). Germline CDR1 is MNHEY and CDR2 is SMNVEV (reference sequence). The CDR3 totals 13 residues. V was cut by 3 bases and J by 10 bases, with 10 bases left in between. Here the CDR3 reads CASSFREGSPLHF. The DNA of the CDR3 is TGTGCCAGCAGTTTCCGGGAGGGGTCACCCCTCCACTTT.

The genes are TRBV4-3 and TRBJ1-6; D unclear. Germline V lookup: CDR1 LGHNA, CDR2 YSLEER. V was shortened by 4 bases and J by 7 bases, with 8 bases between the two germline ends. This CDR3 contains 13 residues. The CDR3 DNA reads as TGCGCCAGCAGCCTAACGGGGAATTCACCCCTCCACTTT. Translated: CASSLTGNSPLHF.

The chain carries TRBV2 and TRBJ2-3; D ambiguous. The ends were cut back, 4 bases at V and 2 bases at J, with 10 bases in the middle. This CDR3 has 14 amino acids. The germline gives CDR1 SNHLY, CDR2 FYNNEI. CDR3 sequence reads: CASSATTFTDTQYF. CDR3 nucleotides: TGTGCCAGCAGTGCAACGACTTTCACAGATACGCAGTATTTT.

This clone was observed once. The rearrangement links TRBV9 to TRBJ1-1, with no clear D. Germline loops: CDR1 SGDLS, CDR2 YYNGEE. Trimming cost V 4 bases and J 5 bases, with 18 bases left between them. There are 15 residues in the CDR3. The CDR3 reads CASSSSRLGRTEAFF. The CDR3 bases are TGTGCCAGCAGCTCGTCTCGGTTGGGAAGAACTGAAGCTTTCTTT.

The rearrangement links TRBV6-5 to TRBJ1-6, with no clear D. Trimming cost V 5 bases and J 12 bases, with 11 bases left between them. This CDR3 region has 12 residues. CDR1 and CDR2 (germline): MNHEY, SVGAGI. The CDR3 is CASSTRPEPLHF. CDR3 bases: TGTGCCAGCAGTACCCGGCCGGAACCCCTCCACTTT.

A few counts support this clone. This chain joins TRBV7-9 and TRBJ2-2, with TRBD2 identical over 9 bases. Looked up from germline, CDR1 is SEHNR and CDR2 is FQNEAQ (reference sequence). After removal of 8 bases from V and 0 bases from J, the junction contained 1 base not matched to a gene. The length of the CDR3 is 14 residues. The CDR3 loop reads CASGTSSNTGELFF. CDR3 sequence (DNA): TGTGCCAGCGGGACTAGCTCGAACACCGGGGAGCTGTTTTTT.

V is TRBV19 and J is TRBJ2-1; possibly TRBD2 for D (6 bases). V was cut by 7 bases and J by 9 bases, with 19 bases left in between. Germline V gene lookup returns CDR1 LNHDA and CDR2 SQIVND (reference sequence). The CDR3 has 14 residues. This chain's CDR3 is CASNEGGATGEQFF. For the CDR3, the DNA is TGTGCCAGTAACGAGGGCGGGGCAACGGGTGAGCAGTTCTTC. Full variable domain (remainder filled in from reference TRBV19 and TRBJ2-1): DGGITQSPKYLFRKEGQNVTLSCEQNLNHDAMYWYRQDPGQGLRLIYYSQIVNDFQKGDIAEGYSVSREKKESFPLTVTSAQKNPTAFYLCASNEGGATGEQFFGPGTRLTVL.

V gene TRBV7-9 combines with J gene TRBJ1-2; D gene unclear. The germline V gene encodes CDR1 SEHNR and CDR2 FQNEAQ (reference sequence). This CDR3 region has 12 residues. Deletions cut 3 bases from V and 5 bases from J, with 7 bases between. This CDR3 is CASSFGEYGYTF. In nucleotides, the CDR3 is TGTGCCAGCAGCTTCGGGGAATATGGCTACACCTTC.

The chain carries TRBV7-2 and TRBJ2-3; weak D call: TRBD1 (6 bases). The CDR3 is 14 residues long. Germline CDR1 and CDR2: SGHTA and FQGNSA. The ends were cut back, 3 bases at V and 3 bases at J, with 10 bases in the middle. CDR3 sequence reads: CASSFTGRTDTQYF. CDR3 nucleotides: TGTGCCAGCAGCTTTACAGGGAGAACAGATACGCAGTATTTT.

CDR3 DNA sequence: TGTGCCAGTAGCGACAGGGGTCAGCCCCAGCATTTT. It codes for CASSDRGQPQHF. The rearrangement joins TRBV19 to TRBJ1-5; TRBD1 agrees at 8 bases. The germline gives CDR1 LNHDA, CDR2 SQIVND (reference sequence). This CDR3 comprises 12 residues. J was trimmed by 6 bases and V by 6 bases; bases with no gene match: 1. Supplemented by reference TRBV19 and TRBJ1-5, the full variable domain reads DGGITQSPKYLFRKEGQNVTLSCEQNLNHDAMYWYRQDPGQGLRLIYYSQIVNDFQKGDIAEGYSVSREKKESFPLTVTSAQKNPTAFYLCASSDRGQPQHFGDGTRLSIL.

CDR3 protein: CASSPLTVGEQYF. The CDR3 DNA reads TGTGCCAGCAGCCCCCTCACTGTTGGGGAGCAGTACTTC. The chain couples TRBV11-2 to TRBJ2-7; no reliable D call. V gave up 5 bases and J gave up 7 bases, with 15 bases separating them. The germline CDR1 and CDR2 sequences are SGHAT and FQNNGV. This CDR3 contains 13 residues.

V usage is TRBV6-5 and J usage is TRBJ1-1, with TRBD1 identical over 9 bases. J lost 4 bases, V lost 5 bases, and 5 bases had no gene match. There are 14 residues in the CDR3. Germline V gene lookup returns CDR1 MNHEY and CDR2 SVGAGI. CDR3 residues: CASSRRDRATEAFF. The CDR3 DNA reads TGTGCCAGCAGTCGCCGGGACAGGGCCACTGAAGCTTTCTTT.

This clone was observed a few times. The chain has TRBV27 and TRBJ2-4; TRBD1 is a possible D gene (5 bases). Germline assignment: CDR1 MNHEY and CDR2 SMNVEV (reference sequence). V lost 2 bases and J lost 0, with 8 bases in between. The CDR3 has 15 amino acids. CDR3 region: CASSLAGLAKNIQYF. CDR3 DNA sequence: TGTGCCAGCAGTTTAGCAGGGCTAGCCAAAAACATTCAGTACTTC.

The genes are TRBV5-1 and TRBJ1-2; TRBD1 aligns across 9 bases. After removal of 1 base from V and 2 bases from J, the junction contained 3 bases not matched to a gene. The CDR3 runs to 15 residues. Per the germline V gene, CDR1 is SGHRS and CDR2 is YFSETQ. The CDR3 DNA follows: TGCGCCAGCAGCTTGACAGGGGGCCAGAACTATGGCTACACCTTC. Translated: CASSLTGGQNYGYTF.

This clone was observed a few times. The chain links TRBV29-1 to TRBJ1-2, with D possibly being TRBD1 (5 bases). CDR3 size: 13 residues. Germline V gene sequence: CDR1 SQVTM, CDR2 ANQGSEA. Trimming removed 6 bases from V and 7 bases from J, with 18 bases in between. The CDR3 here is CSVQSLGEGGYTF. The CDR3 nucleotides read TGCAGCGTCCAAAGTTTGGGGGAGGGTGGCTACACCTTC.

This clone was detected a few times. V usage is TRBV2 and J usage is TRBJ2-5; the match to TRBD2 covers 7 bases. There are 14 residues in the CDR3. CDR1 is SNHLY, CDR2 FYNNEI, per germline. J lost 3 bases, V lost 3 bases, and 4 bases had no gene match. This CDR3 is CASSEPSGKETQYF. CDR3 in DNA: TGTGCCAGCAGTGAGCCTAGCGGAAAAGAGACCCAGTACTTC.

This sequence joins TRBV12-5 and TRBJ2-1; D is possibly TRBD2 (5 bases). The CDR3 totals 19 residues. V was cut by 4 bases and J by 0 bases, with 22 bases left in between. Germline V gene sequence: CDR1 LGHNT, CDR2 FRNRAP. The CDR3 sequence is CASGSTNPSDSRSYNEQFF. DNA of the CDR3: TGTGCTAGTGGTTCGACAAACCCTTCGGACTCTCGCTCCTACAATGAGCAGTTCTTC. Full variable domain (rest looked up from reference TRBV12-5 and TRBJ2-1): DARVTQTPRHKVTEMGQEVTMRCQPILGHNTVFWYRQTMMQGLELLAYFRNRAPLDDSGMPKDRFSAEMPDATLATLKIQPSEPRDSAVYFCASGSTNPSDSRSYNEQFFGPGTRLTVL.

The chain couples TRBV6-1 to TRBJ1-1; the D gene is possibly TRBD1 (5 bases). The CDR3 totals 15 residues. Trimming shortened V by 11 bases and J by 2 bases, and 21 bases separated the two germline ends. Per germline, CDR1 MNHNS and CDR2 SASEGT. The CDR3 reads CAHNEGQGRNTEAFF. CDR3 bases: TGTGCCCATAATGAGGGGCAGGGCAGAAACACTGAAGCTTTCTTT.

This clone has only a few counts. This sequence joins TRBV5-1 and TRBJ2-1; D not certain. The CDR3 consists of 11 residues. V lost 4 bases and J lost 3, with 2 bases in between. Germline V gene data show CDR1 as SGHRS and CDR2 as YFSETQ. Here the CDR3 reads CASSSYNEQFF. The CDR3 DNA reads as TGCGCCAGCAGCAGCTACAATGAGCAGTTCTTC.